Listed here are 4 T cell receptor beta chains from one sample, sequenced in a study of cytomegalovirus exposure and HLA in healthy donors (dated by TCRdb to the late 2010s). The protocol used for the library was the immunoSEQ multiplex PCR assay. The multiplex PCR relied on a mix of 60 forward primers for TCR Vbeta segments and 13 reverse primers for TCR Jbeta segments. TCRdb obtained this table from immuneACCESS and retained in-frame rearrangements with V and J assigned. These tables miss some clones; where compared with another copy, unresolved V genes account for less than half of the shortfall, and the remainder is unexplained. The sample table holds roughly 200,000 clones, of which 77% were seen once. Approximately 2.1% of the sample comes from the top ten. Sequencing was carried out using PBMCs. The receptors stem from a woman aged 30 to 39 in good health and CMV-seropositive.

V gene TRBV5-8 combines with J gene TRBJ1-2; the D gene is possibly TRBD1 (5 bases). This CDR3 has 17 residues. CDR1 is SGHTS and CDR2 is YDEGEE in the germline V gene. V gave up 0 bases and J gave up 1 base, with 16 bases separating them. CDR3 in DNA: TGTGCCAGCAGCTTGGTTGGGGGAGAGGGACTTAACTATGGCTACACCTTC. This codes for CASSLVGGEGLNYGYTF.

The V call is TRBV4-2, the J call TRBJ2-5; 7 bases map to TRBD2. The end of the DNA is better explained by TRBJ2-7, so the J call may be wrong. CDR1 is LGHNA and CDR2 is YNFKEQ in the germline V gene. The CDR3 is made up of 14 amino acids. The CDR3 is CASSLGTKGYEQYF. In nucleotides, the CDR3 is TGTGCCAGCAGCCTCGGGACTAAAGGTTACGAGCAGTACTTC.

V is TRBV21-1 and J is TRBJ2-1; TRBD1 reflects the table's D call only, with no check against the DNA. TRBV21-1 is reported as a pseudogene. The CDR3 consists of 16 residues. The CDR3 DNA is TGTGCCAGCAGCAAGGAGGGACAGGGGCAATACAATGAGCAGTTCTTC. Translating gives CASSKEGQGQYNEQFF.

The rearrangement links TRBV27 to TRBJ1-2, with D perhaps TRBD1 (6 bases). The V and J ends lost 5 bases and 0 bases respectively, with 13 bases between them. This CDR3 contains 15 residues. Germline V gene data show CDR1 as MNHEY and CDR2 as SMNVEV (reference sequence). The CDR3 nucleotides are TGTGCCAGCAGTGATACCCGGACAGCTAACTATGGCTACACCTTC. Its protein product is CASSDTRTANYGYTF.